This T cell receptor (beta chain) was documented in a study of cytomegalovirus exposure and HLA in healthy donors. The PCR had 60 Vbeta and 13 Jbeta primers. The table came from immunoSEQ multiplex PCR; TCRdb's copy has only in-frame clones and leaves some out. This sample yields about 180,000 clones, of which 80% are seen a single time; 1.2% to 1.5% belongs to the top ten. V was clipped by 3 bases and J by 5 bases; unmatched bases: 1. The CDR3 contains 14 residues. Germline V CDR1 and CDR2: SGHTA, FQGNSA. The sequence came from a girl aged 10 to 17 in good health and CMV-seropositive. The J gene is TRBJ1-5, the V gene TRBV7-2, with 10 bases fitting TRBD1. Sequenced material: PBMCs. The CDR3 bases are TGTGCCAGCAGCTTTGGGACAGGGGATCAGCCCCAGCATTTT. Translating it yields CASSFGTGDQPQHF.